This entry lists 6 T cell receptor beta chains sequenced from one sample in a study of CD8+ T cells in alopecia areata (dated by TCRdb to the late 2010s). Libraries were constructed by the immunoSEQ multiplex PCR assay. For TCR sequencing, RNA was extracted from every sample and reverse transcribed into cDNA to serve as template. Held by TCRdb, this immuneACCESS table contains in-frame sequences only and omits some clones. Under half of the omission traces to an unresolved V gene where checked; the cause of the rest is unknown. This sample is represented by around 290,000 clones, with no singletons among them. The ten largest clonotypes hold more than 0.95% of the sample. Pooled mouse cutaneous lymph node cells were stained for CD4, CD8alpha, NKG2D, NKG2ACE and other markers, then sorted on a BD Influx. The specimen sequenced was CD4+ T cells sorted from a lymph node. These receptors all stem from a C3H/HeJ mouse with alopecia areata. In terms of MHC, this strain is H2-k.

A word on this clone: Gene names follow the mouse nomenclature. The read ends 4 residues early relative to the CDR3; the germline J gene fills the gap. Other nucleotide sequences from this sample produce the same CDR3. J is TRBJ2-7 and V is TRBV5; D not resolved. Between the trimmed V and J ends, which lost 2 bases and 1 base, there was a span of 3 bases. CDR3 length equals 12 residues. Germline CDR1 LGHNA, CDR2 YNLKQL (reference sequence). The CDR3 reads CASSQLSYEQYF. The covered CDR3 bases are TGTGCCAGCAGCCAACTTTCCTAT.

This clone was detected a few times. All gene names here are mouse names. The CDR3 end lies 3 residues beyond the end of the read and is filled in from the germline J gene. The rearrangement links TRBV1 to TRBJ1-6; 10 bases agree with TRBD1. Being an ORF, TRBJ1-6 has a function that is uncertain. With V trimmed by 4 bases and J by 7 bases, 13 bases remained unmatched. The CDR3 spans 18 residues. CDR1 is NSQYPW, CDR2 LRSPGD, per germline (reference sequence). The covered CDR3 bases are TGCACCTGCAGTGACCCCCTCACAAGGACAGGGGGGAATTCGCCC. Encoded protein: CTCSDPLTRTGGNSP. The whole CDR3 region reads CTCSDPLTRTGGNSPLYF.

This clone was seen a few times. Mouse germline and gene names are used. The CDR3 is cut off 3 residues early in the read; its end comes from the germline J gene. The chain employs TRBV19 and TRBJ1-6; D uncertain. TRBJ1-6 is known as an ORF, though its function is uncertain. The germline V gene has CDR1 FNHDT and CDR2 SITEND (reference sequence). This CDR3 region has 14 residues. The V end was cut by 5 bases, the J end by 7 bases, with 13 bases between. The CDR3 loop is CASSTTAINSPLYF. CDR3 DNA, as far as it was read: TGTGCCAGCAGCACCACAGCAATAAATTCGCCC.

This clone was seen only a few times. Genes here carry mouse names. From the germline J gene comes the end of the CDR3, since the read stops 4 residues before it. J is TRBJ2-2 and V is TRBV5; D is perhaps TRBD2 (6 bases). Deletions cut 3 bases from V and 1 base from J, with 9 bases between. The CDR3 is made up of 15 amino acids. Germline assignment: CDR1 LGHNA and CDR2 YNLKQL (reference sequence). The DNA read from the CDR3 is TGTGCCAGCAGCCACGGGACTTTAAACACCGGG. Translation gives CASSHGTLNTG. The whole CDR3 sequence reads CASSHGTLNTGQLYF.

This clone turned up a few times. Genes and germline come from the mouse. The read ends 4 residues before the CDR3 terminus; that terminus is restored from the germline J gene. The chain couples TRBV13-1 to TRBJ1-2, with D perhaps matching TRBD1 (6 bases). Trimming shortened V by 0 bases and J by 1 base, and 13 bases separated the two germline ends. The CDR3 length is 16 residues. Germline CDR1 reads NSHNY; CDR2 reads SYGAGN. The DNA read from the CDR3 is TGTGCCAGCAGTGATGGACCGGGACACAAAAACTCC. Its protein product is CASSDGPGHKNS. The complete CDR3 protein is CASSDGPGHKNSDYTF.

There are a few counts of this clone. Genes and germline come from the mouse. Read coverage stops 4 residues before the CDR3 terminus; the germline J gene supplies the remainder. V gene TRBV13-3 combines with J gene TRBJ2-3, with 7 bases lining up with TRBD1. There are 16 residues in the CDR3. CDR1 and CDR2 (germline): NNHDY, SYVADS. V lost 3 bases, J lost 0 bases, and 7 bases stayed unmatched. The DNA read from the CDR3 is TGTGCCAGCAGTGGCGGGACAGAATCTAGTGCAGAA. Residues: CASSGGTESSAE. The CDR3 in its entirety is CASSGGTESSAETLYF.